This T cell receptor (beta chain) was recorded in a study of T cell changes during pregnancy in multiple sclerosis. The CDR3 consists of 16 residues. The germline V gene has CDR1 MNHEY and CDR2 SVGAGI. J was trimmed by 3 bases and V by 0 bases; bases with no gene match: 8. Some clones are missing from TCRdb's copy, which holds only in-frame ones; the method was immunoSEQ multiplex PCR. The sample shows about 69,000 clones, over 75% of them seen only once. The sample was CD4+ T cells from peripheral blood mononuclear cells, taken in the third trimester of pregnancy. This chain connects TRBV6-5 to TRBJ2-7; 7 bases map to TRBD2. This TCR derives from a female donor in good health, enrolled as a control in a pregnancy study. The CDR3 nucleotides read TGTGCCAGCAGTTACTCAGGAGCGGGGAGAAACTACGAGCAGTACTTC. This encodes CASSYSGAGRNYEQYF.